What follows are 11 T cell receptor beta chains derived from one specimen sequenced in a study of CD8+ T cells in alopecia areata (dated 2018 in TCRdb). Library generation was performed with the immunoSEQ multiplex PCR assay. For TCR sequencing, RNA was extracted from every sample and reverse transcribed into cDNA to serve as template. TCRdb obtained this table from immuneACCESS and retained in-frame rearrangements with V and J assigned. These tables miss some clones; where compared with another copy, unresolved V genes account for less than half of the shortfall, and the remainder is unexplained. The sample table records about 160,000 clones; approximately 65% of these occur just once. The ten largest clones capture 0.91% of the sample. The time point tag for this specimen amounts to: around 29 days on oral tofacitinib. What this sample's treatment or condition label stands for: oral pan-JAK inhibitor, 5-10 mg twice daily.

Sequences were derived from CD4+ T cells sorted from blood, sampled at week 4, from a patient treated with tofacitinib. These TCRs come from a human donor with alopecia areata.

This clone was picked up one time. The genes are TRBV5-1 and TRBJ1-6; TRBD1 aligns across 7 bases. CDR1 and CDR2 from the germline V gene are SGHRS and YFSETQ. Trimming removed 3 bases from V and 6 bases from J; junction bases left unmatched: 3. The CDR3 contains 14 residues. CDR3 sequence: CASSSDRANSPLHF. The CDR3 region has the DNA TGCGCCAGCAGCTCTGACAGGGCTAATTCACCCCTCCACTTT.

V gene TRBV5-1 combines with J gene TRBJ2-6; D is undetermined. This CDR3 contains 15 residues. Germline values: CDR1 SGHRS, CDR2 YFSETQ. Deletions cut 1 base from V and 0 bases from J, with 5 bases between. The CDR3: CASSLSFSGANVLTF. The CDR3 DNA reads as TGCGCCAGCAGCTTGAGTTTCTCTGGGGCCAACGTCCTGACTTTC.

The V and J genes are TRBV6-6 and TRBJ2-5, with D possibly matching TRBD2 (5 bases). TRBJ2-7 matches the DNA end more closely, so the J call is doubtful. The CDR3 contains 13 residues. Germline-derived CDR1 and CDR2 are MNHNY and SVGAGI (reference sequence). Here the CDR3 DNA reads TGTGCCAGCAGTTACTCTGGAGGTGGCGAGCAGTACTTC. Amino acids: CASSYSGGGEQYF.

The chain links TRBV6-1 to TRBJ1-2; D uncertain. Germline CDR1 MNHNS, CDR2 SASEGT. The CDR3 runs 14 residues. V was pared by 1 base and J by 4 bases, with 10 bases between. The CDR3 coding sequence is TGTGCCAGCAGTGAAGTCGGAGAGCGCTATGGCTACACCTTC. It specifies CASSEVGERYGYTF.

J is TRBJ2-1 and V is TRBV9; no clear D. The CDR3 contains 15 residues. V was trimmed by 3 bases and J by 6 bases, leaving 16 bases between them. Germline CDR1 reads SGDLS; CDR2 reads YYNGEE. The CDR3 sequence is CASSARPHDPNEQFF. The CDR3, as DNA: TGTGCCAGCAGCGCCCGGCCTCACGACCCCAATGAGCAGTTCTTC.

The chain links TRBV29-1 to TRBJ2-3; D remains ambiguous. The CDR3 sequence is 14 residues long. Per germline, CDR1 SQVTM and CDR2 ANQGSEA. V was pared by 4 bases and J by 3 bases, with 14 bases between. In DNA form, the CDR3 reads TGCAGCGTTGTTTACGTCCCCGGGACAGATACGCAGTATTTT. This codes for CSVVYVPGTDTQYF.

This clone was recorded a few times. The chain uses TRBV5-5 and TRBJ2-1; TRBD2 agrees at 7 bases. The CDR3 runs to 15 residues. V shed 4 bases and J 2 bases; nucleotides not matched to a gene: 6. The germline CDR1 and CDR2 sequences are SGHKS and YYEKEE (reference sequence). DNA for the CDR3: TGTGCCAGCAGCGTTCTAGCGGACACCTACAATGAGCAGTTCTTC. Translating gives CASSVLADTYNEQFF.

There are a few counts of this clone. This rearrangement joins TRBV6-1 to TRBJ2-7; 9 nucleotides match TRBD2. Germline-derived CDR1 and CDR2 are MNHNS and SASEGT. CDR3 length: 15 amino acids. V gave up 5 bases and J gave up 2 bases; unmatched junction bases: 7. This CDR3 reads CASSPLAGGPYEQYF. CDR3 nucleotides: TGTGCCAGCAGTCCATTGGCGGGGGGGCCCTACGAGCAGTACTTC.

The chain recombines TRBV30 with TRBJ1-1; D is unclear. The length of the CDR3 is 14 residues. Germline CDR1 GTSNPN, CDR2 SVGIG (reference sequence). The ends were cut back, 4 bases at V and 4 bases at J, with 16 bases in the middle. CDR3: CAWTIRTVGTEAFF. CDR3 DNA: TGTGCCTGGACCATTAGGACTGTGGGCACTGAAGCTTTCTTT.

The CDR3 loop reads CASSMGYSTDTQYF. The CDR3 bases are TGTGCCAGCAGTATGGGGTACTCCACAGATACGCAGTATTTT. The chain combines TRBV27 with TRBJ2-3; D ambiguous. The CDR3 totals 14 residues. V shed 5 bases and J shed 2 bases, with 11 bases lying between them. Germline CDR1 and CDR2: MNHEY and SMNVEV (reference sequence).

The chain employs TRBV29-1 and TRBJ1-1; weak D call: TRBD1 (5 bases). The CDR3 extends over 15 amino acids. CDR1 and CDR2 from the germline V gene are SQVTM and ANQGSEA. V gave up 1 base and J gave up 3 bases, with 15 bases separating them. CDR3 bases: TGCAGCGTTGAAGTGGGAGAGACAGTGCACACTGAAGCTTTCTTT. As protein: CSVEVGETVHTEAFF.